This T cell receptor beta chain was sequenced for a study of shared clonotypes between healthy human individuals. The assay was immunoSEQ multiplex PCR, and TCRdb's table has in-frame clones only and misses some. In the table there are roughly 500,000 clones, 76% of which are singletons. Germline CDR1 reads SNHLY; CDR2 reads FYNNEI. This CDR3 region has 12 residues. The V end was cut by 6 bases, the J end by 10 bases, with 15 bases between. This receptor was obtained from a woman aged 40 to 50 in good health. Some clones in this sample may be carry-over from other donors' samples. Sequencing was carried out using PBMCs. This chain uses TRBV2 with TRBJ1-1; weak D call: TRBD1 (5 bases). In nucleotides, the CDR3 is TGTGCCAGCAGCGGGGCCAGAAGAGGAGCTTTCTTT. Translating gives CASSGARRGAFF.